One sample yielded the 20 T cell receptor beta chains listed below, sequenced in a study of blood T cell repertoires in COVID-19. TCRdb keeps only in-frame clones here, not all; method: immunoSEQ multiplex PCR. The sample has some 250,000 clones; roughly 83% are singletons. The sequencing sample was made of peripheral blood. The receptors were sampled from a man older than 75 with acute or convalescent COVID-19.

This chain links TRBV29-1 with TRBJ2-3; D perhaps matches TRBD2 (6 bases). V lost 6 bases to trimming and J lost 9 bases, with 13 bases between them. The CDR3 is made up of 11 amino acids. Germline V gene lookup returns CDR1 SQVTM and CDR2 ANQGSEA. In nucleotides, the CDR3 is TGCAGCGTGGGTTGGGCGGGAACGCAGTATTTT. Residues: CSVGWAGTQYF.

This rearrangement joins TRBV19 to TRBJ2-2; possible D gene TRBD1, 6 bases. This CDR3 is built from 15 residues. V lost 7 bases, J lost 5 bases, and 17 bases lay in between. Per germline, CDR1 LNHDA and CDR2 SQIVND (reference sequence). The CDR3 nucleotides are TGTGCCAGTATGGATCACACAGGGTGGACCGGGGAGCTGTTTTTT. Amino acid sequence: CASMDHTGWTGELFF. The whole variable domain, remainder taken from reference TRBV19 and TRBJ2-2, is DGGITQSPKYLFRKEGQNVTLSCEQNLNHDAMYWYRQDPGQGLRLIYYSQIVNDFQKGDIAEGYSVSREKKESFPLTVTSAQKNPTAFYLCASMDHTGWTGELFFGEGSRLTVL.

The chain joins TRBV4-1 to TRBJ1-4; perhaps TRBD1 as D (5 bases). The V and J ends lost 4 bases and 8 bases respectively, with 20 bases between them. The CDR3 has 16 residues. CDR1 and CDR2 from the germline V gene are MGHRA and YSYEKL. The CDR3 coding sequence is TGCGCCAGCAGCCTGGGGCAGGGTACTTCCAGGGAAAAACTGTTTTTT. It is translated as CASSLGQGTSREKLFF.

J is TRBJ2-3 and V is TRBV7-8; 10 bases map to TRBD1. Per germline, CDR1 SGHVS and CDR2 FQNEAQ. Trimming cost V 4 bases and J 2 bases; bases outside gene matches: 6. CDR3 size: 16 residues. The chain's CDR3 is CASSSRTGGATDTQYF. The CDR3 DNA follows: TGTGCCAGCAGCTCCCGGACAGGGGGGGCCACAGATACGCAGTATTTT.

V gene TRBV7-2 combines with J gene TRBJ1-5; the match to TRBD1 covers 7 bases. J was trimmed by 7 bases and V by 1 base; bases with no gene match: 10. The CDR3 runs 16 residues. Per germline, CDR1 SGHTA and CDR2 FQGNSA. The CDR3 reads CASSLGQGPQGQPQHF. The CDR3, as DNA: TGTGCCAGCAGCTTAGGACAGGGACCCCAGGGGCAGCCCCAGCATTTT. The variable domain in full, with the rest retrieved from reference TRBV7-2 and TRBJ1-5, is GAGVSQSPSNKVTEKGKDVELRCDPISGHTALYWYRQSLGQGLEFLIYFQGNSAPDKSGLPSDRFSAERTGGSVSTLTIQRTQQEDSAVYLCASSLGQGPQGQPQHFGDGTRLSIL.

The chain joins TRBV7-2 to TRBJ1-6; weak D call: TRBD1 (6 bases). V lost 3 bases, J lost 0 bases, and 12 bases lay in between. Germline CDR1 SGHTA, CDR2 FQGNSA. The CDR3 is 17 amino acids. CDR3: CASSFLGHSSYNSPLHF. For the CDR3, the DNA is TGTGCCAGCAGCTTCCTGGGACACAGCTCCTATAATTCACCCCTCCACTTT.

The rearrangement links TRBV5-1 to TRBJ2-3, with D perhaps matching TRBD1 (6 bases). The CDR3 has 15 residues. V was shortened by 1 base and J by 1 base, with 10 bases between the two germline ends. CDR1 is SGHRS and CDR2 is YFSETQ in the germline V gene. CDR3 region: CASSLMSGGTDTQYF. The DNA of the CDR3 is TGCGCCAGCAGCTTGATGTCAGGGGGCACAGATACGCAGTATTTT. The full variable domain, with the rest looked up from reference TRBV5-1 and TRBJ2-3, is KAGVTQTPRYLIKTRGQQVTLSCSPISGHRSVSWYQQTPGQGLQFLFEYFSETQRNKGNFPGRFSGRQFSNSRSEMNVSTLELGDSALYLCASSLMSGGTDTQYFGPGTRLTVL.

The chain couples TRBV5-1 to TRBJ1-1; D is possibly TRBD1 (6 bases). The germline gives CDR1 SGHRS, CDR2 YFSETQ. V was cut by 4 bases and J by 0 bases, with 13 bases left in between. The length of the CDR3 is 15 residues. CDR3 nucleotides: TGCGCCAGCAGCCGGTCGACAGGTATGAACACTGAAGCTTTCTTT. It specifies CASSRSTGMNTEAFF. Full variable domain (remainder filled in from reference TRBV5-1 and TRBJ1-1): KAGVTQTPRYLIKTRGQQVTLSCSPISGHRSVSWYQQTPGQGLQFLFEYFSETQRNKGNFPGRFSGRQFSNSRSEMNVSTLELGDSALYLCASSRSTGMNTEAFFGQGTRLTVV.

This chain links TRBV7-9 with TRBJ1-1, with D maybe TRBD1 (6 bases). Looked up from germline, CDR1 is SEHNR and CDR2 is FQNEAQ (reference sequence). V gave up 7 bases and J gave up 5 bases, with 14 bases separating them. CDR3 length: 13 residues. The CDR3 loop is CASTTTGNTEAFF. As DNA, the CDR3 is TGTGCCAGCACAACTACAGGGAATACTGAAGCTTTCTTT.

This clone was detected once. The chain recombines TRBV4-1 with TRBJ1-2; D is ambiguous. The CDR3 sequence is 16 residues long. The germline CDR1 and CDR2 sequences are MGHRA and YSYEKL. The V and J ends lost 1 base and 1 base respectively, with 13 bases between them. CDR3 residues: CASSQGEGSHNYGYTF. Here the CDR3 DNA reads TGCGCCAGCAGCCAAGGAGAGGGCAGTCATAACTATGGCTACACCTTC.

This chain joins TRBV5-4 and TRBJ2-3; 9 bases fit TRBD1. The V segment lost 4 bases and the J segment 3 bases; nucleotides outside the gene matches: 6. CDR1 and CDR2 (germline): SGHNT, YYREEE (reference sequence). There are 15 residues in the CDR3. The CDR3: CASSAGTGRTDTQYF. The CDR3 coding sequence is TGTGCCAGCAGCGCCGGGACAGGGAGGACAGATACGCAGTATTTT.

This sequence joins TRBV27 and TRBJ1-6, with a tentative D call TRBD1 (5 bases). CDR1 is MNHEY, CDR2 SMNVEV, per germline (reference sequence). This CDR3 is 15 amino acids long. The V and J ends lost 6 bases and 5 bases respectively, with 14 bases between them. The chain's CDR3 is CASRSLGQNNSPLHF. The DNA for the CDR3 is TGTGCCAGCAGGTCCTTGGGGCAGAATAATTCACCCCTCCACTTT.

The rearrangement joins TRBV28 to TRBJ1-4; D uncertain. V lost 8 bases and J 7 bases, leaving 11 bases between the germline ends. This CDR3 is 12 amino acids long. CDR1 and CDR2 (germline): MDHEN, SYDVKM. The CDR3 is CASSSGAEKLFF. The DNA for the CDR3 is TGTGCCAGCTCCTCGGGTGCTGAAAAACTGTTTTTT.

This sequence joins TRBV6-5 and TRBJ1-3; D might be TRBD1 (5 bases). Trimming stripped 7 bases from V and 2 bases from J, with 12 bases between. This CDR3 has 14 residues. Per germline, CDR1 MNHEY and CDR2 SVGAGI. CDR3 DNA sequence: TGTGCCAGCACCTCGGGGGTGGCTGGAAACACCATATATTTT. Protein: CASTSGVAGNTIYF.

The rearrangement links TRBV28 to TRBJ2-2; D is perhaps TRBD2 (6 bases). V was cut by 5 bases and J by 4 bases, with 8 bases left in between. The CDR3 totals 13 residues. Per germline, CDR1 MDHEN and CDR2 SYDVKM. CDR3 sequence reads: CASSAGTTGELFF. CDR3 in DNA: TGTGCCAGCAGTGCGGGGACCACCGGGGAGCTGTTTTTT.

In its sample, this clone was seen once. This rearrangement joins TRBV27 to TRBJ2-7; the D is unclear. Deletions cut 4 bases from V and 6 bases from J, with 13 bases between. Germline CDR1 and CDR2: MNHEY and SMNVEV (reference sequence). The CDR3 is 13 residues long. The CDR3 region has the DNA TGTGCCAGCAGTTCGTCCTACCTTCGCGAGCAGTACTTC. It yields the protein CASSSSYLREQYF.

CDR3 bases: TGTGCCAGTAGGGACAGGTACTTATACAATGAGCAGTTCTTC. Translation: CASRDRYLYNEQFF. This chain links TRBV19 with TRBJ2-1; 7 nucleotides align to TRBD1. In germline, CDR1 is LNHDA, CDR2 SQIVND (reference sequence). V lost 6 bases to trimming and J lost 4 bases; unmatched junction nucleotides: 6. This CDR3 region has 14 residues.

The chain uses TRBV5-4 and TRBJ2-1, with 8 bases aligning to TRBD2. The germline V gene encodes CDR1 SGHNT and CDR2 YYREEE (reference sequence). The CDR3 has 15 residues. V gave up 2 bases and J gave up 8 bases; unmatched junction bases: 9. This CDR3 reads CASSLGTRIRDEQFF. CDR3 sequence (DNA): TGTGCCAGCAGCTTAGGGACTAGAATACGTGATGAGCAGTTCTTC.

The chain is built from TRBV7-3 and TRBJ1-2, with D unclear. The V gene lost 2 bases and the J gene lost 8 bases, with 12 bases spanning the gap. Germline V gene data show CDR1 as SGHTA and CDR2 as FQGTGA. This CDR3 has 13 amino acids. CDR3 amino acids: CASSLGAGEGYTF. In DNA, the CDR3 is TGTGCCAGCAGCTTAGGTGCCGGGGAAGGCTACACCTTC.

The V call is TRBV27, the J call TRBJ1-2, with 8 bases matching TRBD1. V trimming: 2 bases; J trimming: 2 bases; junction bases outside the gene matches: 4. Germline V gene lookup returns CDR1 MNHEY and CDR2 SMNVEV (reference sequence). The CDR3 spans 15 residues. CDR3 nucleotide sequence: TGTGCCAGCAGTTTAGACAGGGGTGCGAACTATGGCTACACCTTC. Its translation: CASSLDRGANYGYTF.